The clone carrying this T cell receptor beta chain was detected many times. Germline CDR1 SGHDT, CDR2 YYEEEE. The CDR3 runs to 15 residues. Trimming pared 4 bases from V and 6 bases from J, leaving 16 bases between. These data originate in a study of CD8 T cells in ankylosing spondylitis. From the 5' RACE reads, TCRdb called clonotypes with MiXCR, one entry per CDR3 protein. The sample has under 300,000 distinct CDR3 sequences, about 10% seen once. This TCR derives from a male donor with ankylosing spondylitis or in good health (not recorded which). The material sequenced was blood, either unsorted or a sorted T cell fraction (not recorded which). The genes are TRBV5-6 and TRBJ2-2; D tentatively reads TRBD1 or TRBD2 (5 bases each). In DNA, the CDR3 is TGTGCCAGCAGCAACGGGGCTAACTACGCCGGGGAGCTGTTTTTT. Translation: CASSNGANYAGELFF.